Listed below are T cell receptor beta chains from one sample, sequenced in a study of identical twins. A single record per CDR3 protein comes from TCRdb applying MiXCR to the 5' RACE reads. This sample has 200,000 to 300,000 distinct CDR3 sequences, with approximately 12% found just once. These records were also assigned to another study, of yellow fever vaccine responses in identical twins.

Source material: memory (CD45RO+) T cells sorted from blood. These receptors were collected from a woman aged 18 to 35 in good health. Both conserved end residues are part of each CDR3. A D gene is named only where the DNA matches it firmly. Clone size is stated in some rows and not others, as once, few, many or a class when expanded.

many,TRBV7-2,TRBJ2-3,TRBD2,TGTGCCAGCAGCTTAGGACTAGCGGGGGCAGATACGCAGTATTTT,CASSLGLAGADTQYF
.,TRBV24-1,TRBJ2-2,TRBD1,TGTGCCACCAGTCAGGGGGCGGGCGACACCGGGGAGCTGTTTTTT,CATSQGAGDTGELFF
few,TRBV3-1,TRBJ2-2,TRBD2,TGTGCCAGCAGCCGCAATCTAGCGGGGGGGCCGAACACCGGGGAGCTGTTTTTT,CASSRNLAGGPNTGELFF
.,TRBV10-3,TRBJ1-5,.,TGTGCCATCAGTGAGGGGGGGACGCGGCAGCCCCAGCATTTT,CAISEGGTRQPQHF
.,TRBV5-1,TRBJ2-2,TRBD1,TGCGCCAGCACCCCCGCGGACAGGGACACCGGGGAGCTGTTTTTT,CASTPADRDTGELFF
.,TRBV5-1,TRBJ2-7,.,TGCGCCAGCAGCTGGGGACAGGAGCGGGGCGAGCAGTACTTC,CASSWGQERGEQYF
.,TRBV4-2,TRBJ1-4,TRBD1,TGTGCCAGCAGCCAGACAGGGCTTACGGAAAAACTGTTTTTT,CASSQTGLTEKLFF
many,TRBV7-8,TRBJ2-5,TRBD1,TGTGCCAGCAGCACTAACAGGGGGCGGGAGACCCAGTACTTC,CASSTNRGRETQYF
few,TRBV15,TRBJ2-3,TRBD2,TGTGCCACCAGCACCGGCGCGGGGGAAGCAGATACGCAGTATTTT,CATSTGAGEADTQYF
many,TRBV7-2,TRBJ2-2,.,TGTGCCAGCAGCTTAGAGGGGACGTGGACCGGGGAGCTGTTTTTT,CASSLEGTWTGELFF
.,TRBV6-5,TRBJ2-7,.,TGTGCCAGCAGTTCCGGCCGTGTCAACGAGCAGTACTTC,CASSSGRVNEQYF
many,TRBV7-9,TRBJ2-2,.,TGTGCCAGCGGGGGCTGGCCCGGGGAGCTGTTTTTT,CASGGWPGELFF
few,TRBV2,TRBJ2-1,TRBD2,TGTGCCAGCAGTGGGCGTAGCGGGAGATATGAGCAGTTCTTC,CASSGRSGRYEQFF
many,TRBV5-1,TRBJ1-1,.,TGCGCCAGCAGCTTACAGGGCGGGAGCACTGAAGCTTTCTTT,CASSLQGGSTEAFF
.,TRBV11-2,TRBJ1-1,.,TGTGCCAGCAGCTTAGGGTTCACTGAAGCTTTCTTT,CASSLGFTEAFF
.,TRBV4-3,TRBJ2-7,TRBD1,TGCGCCAGCAGCCAAGGTGTGGGACAGGGGACTTACGAGCAGTACTTC,CASSQGVGQGTYEQYF
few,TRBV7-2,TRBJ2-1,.,TGTGCCAGCAGCCGTAGTGGGGGAAGCTCCTACAATGAGCAGTTCTTC,CASSRSGGSSYNEQFF
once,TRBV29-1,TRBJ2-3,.,TGCAGCGTTGAGGGGGTGGGTACGCAGTATTTT,CSVEGVGTQYF
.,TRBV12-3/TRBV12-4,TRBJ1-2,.,TGTGCCAGCAGCCGAGACAGTTACTATGGCTACACCTTC,CASSRDSYYGYTF
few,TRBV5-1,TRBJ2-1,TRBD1,TGCGCCAGCAGCTTGGAGGGGGCATACAATGAGCAGTTCTTC,CASSLEGAYNEQFF
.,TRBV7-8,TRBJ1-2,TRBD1,TGTGCCAGCAGCCCCGACAGGGAATATGGCTACACCTTC,CASSPDREYGYTF
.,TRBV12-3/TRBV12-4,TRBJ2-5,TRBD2,TGTGCCAGCAGTTTAGCGGCGATAGCGGGGCGGATCGAAGAGACCCAGTACTTC,CASSLAAIAGRIEETQYF
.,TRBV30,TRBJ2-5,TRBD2,TGTGCCTGGAGCCGACCGGGCGGGGGGCGCGAGACCCAGTACTTC,CAWSRPGGGRETQYF
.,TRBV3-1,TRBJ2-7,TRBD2,TGTGCCAGCAGCCTCCTAGGACTAGCGGGGGGTTACGAGCAGTACTTC,CASSLLGLAGGYEQYF
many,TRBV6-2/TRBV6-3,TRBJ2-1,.,TGTGCCAGCAGGCCCAGGTGGGCCTACAATGAGCAGTTCTTC,CASRPRWAYNEQFF
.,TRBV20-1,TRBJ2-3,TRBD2,TGCAGTGCTAGCGAACTAGCGGGAGGAGACAATACGCAGTATTTT,CSASELAGGDNTQYF
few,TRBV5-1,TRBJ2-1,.,TGCGCCAGCAGCTTGGACAGGGAAGGCAATGAGCAGTTCTTC,CASSLDREGNEQFF
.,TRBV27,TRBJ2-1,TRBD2,TGTGCCAGCACCCCGTGGAGCGGGAGGTTAAATGAGCAGTTCTTC,CASTPWSGRLNEQFF
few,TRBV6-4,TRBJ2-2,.,TGTGCCAGCTCCCAGAAGGATGGGAGCACCGGGGAGCTGTTTTTT,CASSQKDGSTGELFF
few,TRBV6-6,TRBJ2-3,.,TGTGCCAGCAGTTCCGCGGACCGCATGCCGCAGTATTTT,CASSSADRMPQYF
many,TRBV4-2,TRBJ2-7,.,TGTGCCAGCAGCCAAGAGTTGCAGGGGAGCTCCTACGAGCAGTACTTC,CASSQELQGSSYEQYF
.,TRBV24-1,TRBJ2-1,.,TGTGCCACCGACCCGGCACCTCAATACAATGAGCAGTTCTTC,CATDPAPQYNEQFF
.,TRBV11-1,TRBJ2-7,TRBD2,TGTGCCAGCAGCAGGACTAGCGGGAGTTTCTACGAGCAGTACTTC,CASSRTSGSFYEQYF
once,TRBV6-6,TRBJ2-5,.,TGTGCCAGCAGTTACTCCCCCCGGGACCCCCAGTACTTC,CASSYSPRDPQYF
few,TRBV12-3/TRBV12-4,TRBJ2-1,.,TGTGCCAGCAGTTTTTTCCAAGAGCAGTTCTTC,CASSFFQEQFF
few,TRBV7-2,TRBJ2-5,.,TGTGCCAGCAGCTTAGGTGGCGGGGGAGGGGGCCAAGAGACCCAGTACTTC,CASSLGGGGGGQETQYF
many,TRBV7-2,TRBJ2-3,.,TGTGCCAGCAGCTTAAGGCCGGGGAACACAGATACGCAGTATTTT,CASSLRPGNTDTQYF
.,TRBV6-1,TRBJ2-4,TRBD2,TGTGCCAGCAGGCGACTAGCGGGAGAAGGAAACATTCAGTACTTC,CASRRLAGEGNIQYF
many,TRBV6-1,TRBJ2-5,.,TGTGCCAGCAGCCTTCTTCTAGGTCCTAGCCCAGAGACCCAGTACTTC,CASSLLLGPSPETQYF
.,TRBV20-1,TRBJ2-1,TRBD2,TGCAGTGCTAGAGAGAGGGGAAGCGGGAGCATGAACAATGAGCAGTTCTTC,CSARERGSGSMNNEQFF
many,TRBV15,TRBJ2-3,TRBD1,TGTGCCACCAGCAGAGATCCGGGACAGGGGGCAGATACGCAGTATTTT,CATSRDPGQGADTQYF
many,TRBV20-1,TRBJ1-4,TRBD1,TGCAGTGCTAGGCAGGGGGGGCGTGAAAAACTGTTTTTT,CSARQGGREKLFF
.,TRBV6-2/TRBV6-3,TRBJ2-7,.,TGTGCCAGCAGTTACCCCCTAGGTGACGAGCAGTACTTC,CASSYPLGDEQYF
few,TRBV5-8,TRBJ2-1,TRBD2,TGTGCCAGCACGACCGGGACTAGCGGGAACAATGAGCAGTTCTTC,CASTTGTSGNNEQFF
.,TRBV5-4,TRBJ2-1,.,TGTGCCAGCAGCACGGCCTACAATGAGCAGTTCTTC,CASSTAYNEQFF
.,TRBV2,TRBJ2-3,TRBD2,TGTGCCAGCAGCACTAGCGGGAGCGGCACAGATACGCAGTATTTT,CASSTSGSGTDTQYF
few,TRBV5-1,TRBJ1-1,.,TGCGCCAGCAGCAAATCATGGGGGGCTGAAGCTTTCTTT,CASSKSWGAEAFF
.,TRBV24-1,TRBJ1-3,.,TGTGCCACCAGTGAGGCATCAGGAAACACCATATATTTT,CATSEASGNTIYF
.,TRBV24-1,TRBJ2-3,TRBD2,TGTGCCACCAGTGATAGACTAGCGGGAGTGGGGGATACGCAGTATTTT,CATSDRLAGVGDTQYF
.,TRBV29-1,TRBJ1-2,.,TGCAGCGTTGATAGTGGCTACACCTTC,CSVDSGYTF
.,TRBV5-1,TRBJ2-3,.,TGCGCCAGCAGCCCGCAGACAGGCACAGATACGCAGTATTTT,CASSPQTGTDTQYF
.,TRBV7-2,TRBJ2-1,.,TGTGCCAGCAGCCCTCCCTCCGCGTACAATGAGCAGTTCTTC,CASSPPSAYNEQFF
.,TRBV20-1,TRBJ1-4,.,TGCAGTGCTAGAGGAGGTATTTCGGTAGAAAAACTGTTTTTT,CSARGGISVEKLFF
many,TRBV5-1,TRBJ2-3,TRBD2,TGCGCCAGCAGTTGGACTAGCGGAGATACGCAGTATTTT,CASSWTSGDTQYF
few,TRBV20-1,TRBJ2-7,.,TGCAGTGCTAGAGTTGGGTATGGGTACGAGCAGTACTTC,CSARVGYGYEQYF
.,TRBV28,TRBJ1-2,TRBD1,TGTGCCAGCAGTCGACCAACGACAGGGCTGACTAACTATGGCTACACCTTC,CASSRPTTGLTNYGYTF
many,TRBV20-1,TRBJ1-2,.,TGCAGTGCTCCAATTGGGGGGACCAATAACTATGGCTACACCTTC,CSAPIGGTNNYGYTF
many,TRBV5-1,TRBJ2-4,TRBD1,TGCGCCAGCAGCCAAAGGACAGGGGCCAAAAACATTCAGTACTTC,CASSQRTGAKNIQYF
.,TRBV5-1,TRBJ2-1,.,TGCGCCAGCAGTATCAAGGGGGGCAGATTAAGCTCCTACAATGAGCAGTTCTTC,CASSIKGGRLSSYNEQFF